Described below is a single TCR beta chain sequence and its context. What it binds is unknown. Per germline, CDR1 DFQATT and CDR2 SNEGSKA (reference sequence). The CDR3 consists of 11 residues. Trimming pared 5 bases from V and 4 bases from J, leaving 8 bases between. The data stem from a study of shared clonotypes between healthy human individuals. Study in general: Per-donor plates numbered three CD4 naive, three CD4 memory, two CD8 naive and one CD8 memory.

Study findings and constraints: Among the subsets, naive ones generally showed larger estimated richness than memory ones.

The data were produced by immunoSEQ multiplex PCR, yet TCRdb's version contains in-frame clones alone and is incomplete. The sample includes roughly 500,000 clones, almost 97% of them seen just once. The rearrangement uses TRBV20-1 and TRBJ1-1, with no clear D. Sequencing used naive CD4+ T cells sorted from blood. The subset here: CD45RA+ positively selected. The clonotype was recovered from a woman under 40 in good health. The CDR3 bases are TGCAGTGCTCCCTTCAGCACTGAAGCTTTCTTT. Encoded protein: CSAPFSTEAFF.